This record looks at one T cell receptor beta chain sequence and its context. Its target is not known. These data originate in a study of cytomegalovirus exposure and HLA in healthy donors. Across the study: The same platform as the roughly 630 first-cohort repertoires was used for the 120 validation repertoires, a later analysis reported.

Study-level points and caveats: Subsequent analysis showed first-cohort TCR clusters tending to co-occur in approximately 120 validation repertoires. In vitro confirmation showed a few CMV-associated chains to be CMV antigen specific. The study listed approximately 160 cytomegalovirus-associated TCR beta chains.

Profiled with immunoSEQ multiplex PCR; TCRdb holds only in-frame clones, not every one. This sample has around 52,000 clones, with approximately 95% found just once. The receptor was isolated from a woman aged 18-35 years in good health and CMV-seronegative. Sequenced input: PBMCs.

CDR3 region: CASSRETSGQETQYF. The CDR3 coding sequence is TGTGCCAGCAGCCGTGAGACTAGCGGGCAAGAGACCCAGTACTTC. V gene TRBV5-4 combines with J gene TRBJ2-5, with TRBD2 matching 10 bases. V dropped 4 bases and J dropped 2; count of bases not matched to a gene: 5. The CDR3 sequence is 15 residues long. Germline-derived CDR1 and CDR2 are SGHNT and YYREEE (reference sequence). Together with reference TRBV5-4 and TRBJ2-5, the CDR3 gives the full variable domain: ETGVTQSPTHLIKTRGQQVTLRCSSQSGHNTVSWYQQALGQGPQFIFQYYREEENGRGNFPPRFSGLQFPNYSSELNVNALELDDSALYLCASSRETSGQETQYFGPGTRLLVL.